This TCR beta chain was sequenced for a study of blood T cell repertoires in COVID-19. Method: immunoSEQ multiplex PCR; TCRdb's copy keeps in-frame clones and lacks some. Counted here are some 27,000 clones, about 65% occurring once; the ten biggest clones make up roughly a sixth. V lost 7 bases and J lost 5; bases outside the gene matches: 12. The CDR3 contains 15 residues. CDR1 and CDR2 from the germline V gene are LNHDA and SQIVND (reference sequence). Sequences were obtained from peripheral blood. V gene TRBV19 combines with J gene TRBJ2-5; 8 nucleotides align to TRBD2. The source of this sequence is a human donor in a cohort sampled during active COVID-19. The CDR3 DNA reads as TGTGCCAGTACCCAGGGTAGCGGGAACAGGGAGACCCAGTACTTC. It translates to CASTQGSGNRETQYF.